The entry that follows covers one TCR beta chain sequence. This clone was detected only a few times. Its antigen is still unknown. The sample holds no much larger clone one base away, and base qualities are not on file. Trimming costs V 8 bases and J 0 bases, and their ends lie 10 bases apart. The germline V gene encodes CDR1 SNHLY and CDR2 FYNNEI. Inclusive of the bounding cysteine and phenylalanine, the CDR3 is 14 residues long. This entry keeps only the CDR3 DNA: 42 bases, framed from base 1. The data stem from a study of blood T cell repertoires in COVID-19 (dated by TCRdb to 2018 to 2020). Study-wide context: Samples covering the acute and convalescent phases of COVID-19 were provided by collaborators in the United States, Italy and Spain. The prospective study material was composed of cDNA or gDNA derived from T cells, B-cell-depleted T cells, or PBMCs. Deeply sampled blood TCRbeta repertoires from subjects exposed to, actively infected with, or recovered from COVID-19 were included in the dataset. The repertoires were released in a freely available public database meant as a resource for research on the immune response to SARS-CoV-2. The samples were drawn from the first 160 participants of the ongoing ImmuneRACE study and from over 950 subjects provided by 6 global collaborators. Sample metadata almost always included a de-identified subject ID, COVID-19 status, age in years and sex. Where HLA class I and class II types were available, the types were taken from metadata supplied by the sample provider, not from assay-based typing. Study-level results and caveats: The quantity of clinical and demographic metadata differed by source and by participant and was supplied without curation.

The immunoSEQ Assay, a bias-controlled multiplex PCR, was used to amplify TCRbeta CDR3 regions from genomic DNA. The paper's processing steps were these. Within the assay, amplification of reference gene primers was used to estimate how many nucleated cells each sample contained. To quantify the absolute abundance of each unique TCRbeta CDR3 rearrangement, sequence reads were collapsed and filtered. For each sample, productive Simpson clonality was calculated by taking the square root of Simpson's diversity index across productive rearrangements. TCRdb provides this immuneACCESS table in a form limited to in-frame rearrangements. Some clones are lacking; in checked studies, under half of them reflect an unresolved V gene, and why the rest are absent is not known. V, J and clone size derive from that table, while D and trimming were established from the DNA sequence. A total of over 150,000 clones appear in this sample, about three quarters of them only once. The ten largest clones add up to roughly 28% of the sample.

Collaborating institutions collected whole blood in K2EDTA tubes following their own protocols. For TCRbeta analysis, collaborator samples were shipped as frozen whole blood, as isolated PBMCs, or as DNA extracted from either sample type. Sample: peripheral blood. The sequence was obtained from a woman in her 70s with acute or convalescent COVID-19. The sequence joins TRBV2 to TRBJ1-4; a confident D gene designation cannot be given. CDR3 protein: CASRSRSTNEKLFF. The DNA reads as follows: TGTGCCAGCCGAAGCAGGTCAACTAATGAAAAACTGTTTTTT.